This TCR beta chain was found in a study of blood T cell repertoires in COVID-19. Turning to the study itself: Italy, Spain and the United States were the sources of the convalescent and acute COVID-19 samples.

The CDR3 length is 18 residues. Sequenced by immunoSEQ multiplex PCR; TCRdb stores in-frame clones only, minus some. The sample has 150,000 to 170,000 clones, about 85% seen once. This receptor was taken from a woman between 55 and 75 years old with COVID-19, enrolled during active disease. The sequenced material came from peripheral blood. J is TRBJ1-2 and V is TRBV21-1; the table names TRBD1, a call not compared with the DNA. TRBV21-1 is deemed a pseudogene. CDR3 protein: CASSTGQGREEASRGYTF. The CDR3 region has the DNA TGTGCCAGCAGTACCGGACAGGGAAGAGAGGAGGCCAGCCGTGGCTACACCTTC.